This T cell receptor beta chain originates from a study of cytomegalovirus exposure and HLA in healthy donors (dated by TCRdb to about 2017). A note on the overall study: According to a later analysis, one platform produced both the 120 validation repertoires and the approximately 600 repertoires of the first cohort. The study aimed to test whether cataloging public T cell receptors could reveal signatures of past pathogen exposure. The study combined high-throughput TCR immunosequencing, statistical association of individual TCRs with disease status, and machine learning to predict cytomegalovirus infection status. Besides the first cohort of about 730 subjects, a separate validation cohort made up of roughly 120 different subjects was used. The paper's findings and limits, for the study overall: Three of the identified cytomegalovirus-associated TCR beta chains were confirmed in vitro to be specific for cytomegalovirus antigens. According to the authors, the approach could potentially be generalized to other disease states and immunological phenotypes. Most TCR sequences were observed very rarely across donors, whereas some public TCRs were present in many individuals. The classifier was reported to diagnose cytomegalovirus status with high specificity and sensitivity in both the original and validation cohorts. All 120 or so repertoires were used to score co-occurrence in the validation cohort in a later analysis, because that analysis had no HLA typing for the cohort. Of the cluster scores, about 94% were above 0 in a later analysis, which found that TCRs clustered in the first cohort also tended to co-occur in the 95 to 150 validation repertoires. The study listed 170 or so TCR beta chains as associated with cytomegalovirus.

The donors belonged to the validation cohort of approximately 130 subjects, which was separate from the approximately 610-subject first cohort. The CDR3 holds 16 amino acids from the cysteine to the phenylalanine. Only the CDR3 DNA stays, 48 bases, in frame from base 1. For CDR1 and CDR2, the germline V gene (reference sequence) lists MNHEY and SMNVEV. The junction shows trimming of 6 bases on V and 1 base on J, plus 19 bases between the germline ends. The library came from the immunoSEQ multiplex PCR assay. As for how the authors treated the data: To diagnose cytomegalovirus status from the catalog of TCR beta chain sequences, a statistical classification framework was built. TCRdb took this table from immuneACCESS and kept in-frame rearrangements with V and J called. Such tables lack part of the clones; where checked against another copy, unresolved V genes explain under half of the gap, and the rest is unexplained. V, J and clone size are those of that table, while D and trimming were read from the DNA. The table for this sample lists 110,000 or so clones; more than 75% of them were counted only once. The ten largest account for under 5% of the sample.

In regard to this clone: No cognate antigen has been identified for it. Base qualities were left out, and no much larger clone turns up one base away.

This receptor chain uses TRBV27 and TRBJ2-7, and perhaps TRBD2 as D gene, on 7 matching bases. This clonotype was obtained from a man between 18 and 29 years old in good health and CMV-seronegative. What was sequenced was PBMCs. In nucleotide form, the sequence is TGTGCCAGCAGGGGGGGGGCGGGGGCCTTTTCCTACGAGCAGTACTTC. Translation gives CASRGGAGAFSYEQYF.